The clone carrying this T cell receptor beta chain has ten or more counts. RNA transcripts were the template for amplifying TCR beta CDR3 regions. HTBI primers were employed in a first-round RT-PCR of the TCR CDR3. TCRdb re-called the multiplex PCR reads through MiXCR, storing one row per CDR3 protein. This sample has about 400,000 distinct CDR3 sequences, with 14% to 15% found just once. This sample is drawn from a study of T cells in Graves' hyperthyroidism and ophthalmopathy. The origin of this receptor is a man younger than 35 with Graves' ophthalmopathy. Material for sequencing was blood.

Here the CDR3 DNA reads TGTGCCTGGTCAGGGGGAGGATATAGCAATCAGCCCCAGCATTTT. It codes for CAWSGGGYSNQPQHF. J is TRBJ1-5 and V is TRBV30, with TRBD1 matching over 7 bases. The germline V gene has CDR1 GTSNPN and CDR2 SVGIG (reference sequence). CDR3 size: 15 residues. The V and J ends lost 5 bases and 0 bases, in that order; junction bases with no gene match: 7.